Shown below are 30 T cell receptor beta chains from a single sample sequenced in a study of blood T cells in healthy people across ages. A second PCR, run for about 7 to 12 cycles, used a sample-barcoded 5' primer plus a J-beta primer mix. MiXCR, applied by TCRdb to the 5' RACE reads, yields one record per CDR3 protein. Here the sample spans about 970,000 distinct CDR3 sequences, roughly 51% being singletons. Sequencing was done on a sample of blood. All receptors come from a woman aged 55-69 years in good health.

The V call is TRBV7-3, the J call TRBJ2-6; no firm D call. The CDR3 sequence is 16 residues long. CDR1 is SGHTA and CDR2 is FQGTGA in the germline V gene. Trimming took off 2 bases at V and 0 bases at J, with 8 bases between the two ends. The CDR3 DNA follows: TGTGCCAGCAGCTTATCGTCCGCCTCTGGGGCCAACGTCCTGACTTTC. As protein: CASSLSSASGANVLTF.

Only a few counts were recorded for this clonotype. The CDR3, as DNA: TGTGCCAGCAGCTTCCCCCGGGGGTCTGGGGCCAACGTCCTGACTTTC. Protein: CASSFPRGSGANVLTF. The V and J genes are TRBV7-3 and TRBJ2-6; perhaps TRBD2 as D (6 bases). The CDR3 spans 16 residues. Germline loops: CDR1 SGHTA, CDR2 FQGTGA. V dropped 3 bases and J dropped 1 base, with 10 bases sitting between them. Combining the CDR3 with reference TRBV7-3 and TRBJ2-6 gives the whole variable domain GAGVSQTPSNKVTEKGKYVELRCDPISGHTALYWYRQSLGQGPEFLIYFQGTGAADDSGLPNDRFFAVRPEGSVSTLKIQRTERGDSAVYLCASSFPRGSGANVLTFGAGSRLTVL.

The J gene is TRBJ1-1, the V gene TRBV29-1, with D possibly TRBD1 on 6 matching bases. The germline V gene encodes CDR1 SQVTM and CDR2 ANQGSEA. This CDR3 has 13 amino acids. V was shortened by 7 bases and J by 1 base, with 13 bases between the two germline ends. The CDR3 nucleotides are TGCAGCGCCCGGGACACCGAGAACACTGAAGCTTTCTTT. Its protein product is CSARDTENTEAFF.

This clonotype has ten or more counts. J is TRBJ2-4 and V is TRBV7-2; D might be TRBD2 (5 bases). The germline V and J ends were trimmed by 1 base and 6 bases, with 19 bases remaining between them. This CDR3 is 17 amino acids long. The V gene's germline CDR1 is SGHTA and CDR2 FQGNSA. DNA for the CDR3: TGTGCCAGCAGCTTAGAATGGGTCGGGCGGGTTAGAAACATTCAGTACTTC. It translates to CASSLEWVGRVRNIQYF.

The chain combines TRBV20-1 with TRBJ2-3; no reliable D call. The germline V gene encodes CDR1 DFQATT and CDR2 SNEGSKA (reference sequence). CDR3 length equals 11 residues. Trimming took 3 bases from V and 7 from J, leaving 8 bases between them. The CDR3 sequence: CSASGAYTQYF. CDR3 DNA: TGCAGTGCTAGTGGAGCCTATACGCAGTATTTT.

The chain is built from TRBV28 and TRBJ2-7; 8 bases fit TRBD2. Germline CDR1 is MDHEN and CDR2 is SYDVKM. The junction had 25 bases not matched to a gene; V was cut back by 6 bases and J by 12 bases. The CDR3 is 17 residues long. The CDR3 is CASSPSARLAILYEWYF. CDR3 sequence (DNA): TGTGCCAGCAGCCCATCCGCCAGACTAGCGATACTTTACGAGTGGTACTTC.

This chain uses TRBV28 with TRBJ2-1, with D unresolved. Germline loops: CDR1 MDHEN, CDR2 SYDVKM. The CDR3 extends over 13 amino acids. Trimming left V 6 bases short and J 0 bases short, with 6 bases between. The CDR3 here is CASRAPSYNEQFF. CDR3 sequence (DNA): TGTGCCAGCAGGGCACCCTCCTACAATGAGCAGTTCTTC.

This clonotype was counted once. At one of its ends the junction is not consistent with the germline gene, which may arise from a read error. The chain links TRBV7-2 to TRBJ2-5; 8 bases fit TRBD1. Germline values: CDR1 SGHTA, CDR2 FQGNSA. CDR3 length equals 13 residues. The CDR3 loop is CVSSSRGQAQQYF. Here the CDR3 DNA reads TGTGTCAGCAGCTCGAGGGGACAGGCACAACAGTACTTC.

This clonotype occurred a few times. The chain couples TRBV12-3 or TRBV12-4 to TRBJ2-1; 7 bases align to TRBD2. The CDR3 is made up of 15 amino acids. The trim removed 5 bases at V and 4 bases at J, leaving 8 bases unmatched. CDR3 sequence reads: CASSPSGGRYNEQFF. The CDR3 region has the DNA TGTGCCAGCAGTCCGTCGGGAGGACGATACAATGAGCAGTTCTTC.

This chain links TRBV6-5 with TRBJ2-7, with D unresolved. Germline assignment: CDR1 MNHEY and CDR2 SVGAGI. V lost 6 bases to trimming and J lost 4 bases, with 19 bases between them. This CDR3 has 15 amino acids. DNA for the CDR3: TGTGCCAGCAGCCGGCCGACACAAACTGGGTACGAGCAGTACTTC. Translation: CASSRPTQTGYEQYF.

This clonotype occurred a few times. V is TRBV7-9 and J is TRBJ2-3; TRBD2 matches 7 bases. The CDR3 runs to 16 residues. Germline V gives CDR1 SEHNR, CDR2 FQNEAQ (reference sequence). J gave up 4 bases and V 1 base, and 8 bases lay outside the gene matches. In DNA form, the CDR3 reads TGTGCCAGCAGCTTAGAAGAGCGGGACTTTGCAGATACGCAGTATTTT. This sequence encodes CASSLEERDFADTQYF.

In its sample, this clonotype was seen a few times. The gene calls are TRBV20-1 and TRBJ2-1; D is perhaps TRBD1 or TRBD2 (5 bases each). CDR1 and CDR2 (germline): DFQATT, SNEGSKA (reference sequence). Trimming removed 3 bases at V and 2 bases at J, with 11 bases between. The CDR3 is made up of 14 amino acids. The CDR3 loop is CSASLGDPYNEQFF. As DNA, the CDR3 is TGCAGTGCTAGTTTGGGGGATCCCTACAATGAGCAGTTCTTC.

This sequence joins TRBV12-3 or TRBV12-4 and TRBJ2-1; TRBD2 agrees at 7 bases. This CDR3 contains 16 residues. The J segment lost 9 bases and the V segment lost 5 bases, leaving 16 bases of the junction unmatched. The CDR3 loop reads CASSPSWGGGRGEQFF. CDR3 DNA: TGTGCCAGCAGTCCTTCCTGGGGTGGCGGGAGAGGTGAGCAGTTCTTC.

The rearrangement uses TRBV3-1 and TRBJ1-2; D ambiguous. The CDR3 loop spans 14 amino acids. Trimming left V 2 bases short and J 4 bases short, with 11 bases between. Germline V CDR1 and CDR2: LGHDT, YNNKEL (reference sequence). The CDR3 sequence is CASSQYHSAYGYTF. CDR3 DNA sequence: TGTGCCAGCAGCCAATATCACAGCGCCTATGGCTACACCTTC.

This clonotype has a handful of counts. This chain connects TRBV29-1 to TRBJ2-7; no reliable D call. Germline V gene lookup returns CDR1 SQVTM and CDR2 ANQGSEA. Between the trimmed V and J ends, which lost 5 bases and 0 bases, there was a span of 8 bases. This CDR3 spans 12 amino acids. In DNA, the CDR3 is TGCAGCGTTTTCGGGCGCTCCTACGAGCAGTACTTC. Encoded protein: CSVFGRSYEQYF.

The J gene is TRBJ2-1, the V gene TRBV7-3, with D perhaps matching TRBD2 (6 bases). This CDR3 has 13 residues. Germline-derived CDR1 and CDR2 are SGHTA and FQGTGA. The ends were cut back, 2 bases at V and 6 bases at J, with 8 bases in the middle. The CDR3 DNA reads TGTGCCAGCAGCTTACTTAGCGGCAATGAGCAGTTCTTC. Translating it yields CASSLLSGNEQFF. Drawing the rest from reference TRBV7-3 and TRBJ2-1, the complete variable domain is GAGVSQTPSNKVTEKGKYVELRCDPISGHTALYWYRQSLGQGPEFLIYFQGTGAADDSGLPNDRFFAVRPEGSVSTLKIQRTERGDSAVYLCASSLLSGNEQFFGPGTRLTVL.

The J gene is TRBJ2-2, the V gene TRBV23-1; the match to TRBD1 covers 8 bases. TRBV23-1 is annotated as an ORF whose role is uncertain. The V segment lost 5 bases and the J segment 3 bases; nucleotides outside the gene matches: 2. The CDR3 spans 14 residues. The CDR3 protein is CASSRQGHTGELFF. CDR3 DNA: TGCGCCAGCAGTAGACAGGGGCACACCGGGGAGCTGTTTTTT.

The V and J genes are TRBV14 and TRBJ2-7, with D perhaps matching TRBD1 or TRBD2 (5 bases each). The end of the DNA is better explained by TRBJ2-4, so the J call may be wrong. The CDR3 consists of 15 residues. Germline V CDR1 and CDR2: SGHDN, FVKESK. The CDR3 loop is CASSQDGTRANIQYF. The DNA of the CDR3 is TGTGCCAGCAGCCAAGATGGGACCAGAGCAAACATTCAGTACTTC.

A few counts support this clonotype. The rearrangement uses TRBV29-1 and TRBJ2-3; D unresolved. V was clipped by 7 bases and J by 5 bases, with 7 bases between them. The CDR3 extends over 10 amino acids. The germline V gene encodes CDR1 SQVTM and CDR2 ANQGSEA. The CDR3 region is CSAHKDTQYF. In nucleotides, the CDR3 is TGCAGCGCTCACAAAGATACGCAGTATTTT.

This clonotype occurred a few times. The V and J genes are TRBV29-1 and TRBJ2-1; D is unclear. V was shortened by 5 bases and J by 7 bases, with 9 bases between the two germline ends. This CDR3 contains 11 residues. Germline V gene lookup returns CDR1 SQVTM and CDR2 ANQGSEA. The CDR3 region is CSVWQSNEQFF. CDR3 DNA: TGCAGCGTTTGGCAGTCAAATGAGCAGTTCTTC.

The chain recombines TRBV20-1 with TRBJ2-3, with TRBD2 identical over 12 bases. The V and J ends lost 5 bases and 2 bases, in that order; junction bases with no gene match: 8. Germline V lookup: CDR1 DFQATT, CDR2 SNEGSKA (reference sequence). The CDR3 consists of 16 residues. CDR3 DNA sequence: TGCAGTGCTCCTTCACTAGCGGGAGGAGCCACAGATACGCAGTATTTT. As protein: CSAPSLAGGATDTQYF.

The CDR3 bases are TGCGCCAGCAGCTCCCACGACTATGGCTACACCTTC. Translated, it gives CASSSHDYGYTF. The V gene is TRBV5-1, the J gene TRBJ1-2; no reliable D call. The length of the CDR3 is 12 residues. Germline V gene lookup returns CDR1 SGHRS and CDR2 YFSETQ. The V and J ends lost 3 bases and 3 bases respectively, with 6 bases between them.

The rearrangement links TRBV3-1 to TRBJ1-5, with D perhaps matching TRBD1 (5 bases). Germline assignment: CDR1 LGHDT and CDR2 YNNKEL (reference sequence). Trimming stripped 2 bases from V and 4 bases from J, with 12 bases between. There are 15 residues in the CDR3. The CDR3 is CASSQNGGVNQPQHF. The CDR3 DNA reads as TGTGCCAGCAGCCAAAATGGGGGAGTTAATCAGCCCCAGCATTTT.

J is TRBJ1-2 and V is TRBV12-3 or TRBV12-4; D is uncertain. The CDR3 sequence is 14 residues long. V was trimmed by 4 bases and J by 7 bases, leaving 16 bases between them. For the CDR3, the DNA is TGTGCCAGCAGTTCGAGACATTGGCTCAGTGGCTACACCTTC. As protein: CASSSRHWLSGYTF.

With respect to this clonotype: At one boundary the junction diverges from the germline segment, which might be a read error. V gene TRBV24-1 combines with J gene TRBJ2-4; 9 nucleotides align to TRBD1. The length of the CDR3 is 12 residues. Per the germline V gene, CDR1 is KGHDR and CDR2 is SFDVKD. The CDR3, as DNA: TGTGCCACCAATGATTGGACAGGGGTCCCGTACTTC. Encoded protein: CATNDWTGVPYF.

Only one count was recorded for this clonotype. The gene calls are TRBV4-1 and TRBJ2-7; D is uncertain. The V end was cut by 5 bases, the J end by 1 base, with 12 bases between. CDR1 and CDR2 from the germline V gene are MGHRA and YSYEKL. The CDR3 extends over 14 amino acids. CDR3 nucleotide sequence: TGCGCCAGCAGCTTAAGTGACCTTTCCTACGAGCAGTACTTC. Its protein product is CASSLSDLSYEQYF.

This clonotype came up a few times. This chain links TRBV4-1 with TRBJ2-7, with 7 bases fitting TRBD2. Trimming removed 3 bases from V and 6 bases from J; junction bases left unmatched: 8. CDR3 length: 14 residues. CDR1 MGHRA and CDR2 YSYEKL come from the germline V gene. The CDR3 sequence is CASSHLSGTAEQYF. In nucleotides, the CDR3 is TGCGCCAGCAGCCACCTAAGCGGGACCGCCGAGCAGTACTTC.

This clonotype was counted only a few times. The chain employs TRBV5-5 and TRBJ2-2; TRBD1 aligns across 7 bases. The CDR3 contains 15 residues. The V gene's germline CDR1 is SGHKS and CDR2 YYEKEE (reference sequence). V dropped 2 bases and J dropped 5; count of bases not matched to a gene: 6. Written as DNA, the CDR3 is TGTGCCAGCAGCTTCTCCGGGACAGAGACCGGGGAGCTGTTTTTT. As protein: CASSFSGTETGELFF.

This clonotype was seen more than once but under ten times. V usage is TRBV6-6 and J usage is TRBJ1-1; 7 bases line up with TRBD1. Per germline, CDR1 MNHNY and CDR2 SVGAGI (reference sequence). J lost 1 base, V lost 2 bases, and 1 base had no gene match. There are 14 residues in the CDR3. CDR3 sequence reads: CASSYGQENTEAFF. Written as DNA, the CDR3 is TGTGCCAGCAGTTACGGACAGGAGAACACTGAAGCTTTCTTT.

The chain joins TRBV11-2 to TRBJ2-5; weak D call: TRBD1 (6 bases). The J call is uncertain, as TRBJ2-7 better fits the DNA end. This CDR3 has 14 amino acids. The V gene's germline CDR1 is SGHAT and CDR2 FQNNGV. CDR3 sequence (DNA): TGTGCCAGCAGCTTAGAACAGGGTTTTAACGAGCAGTACTTC. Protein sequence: CASSLEQGFNEQYF.